This TCR beta chain was profiled in a study of blood T cell repertoires in COVID-19. This CDR3 has 12 residues. In germline, CDR1 is MNHEY, CDR2 SMNVEV (reference sequence). The germline V and J ends were trimmed by 4 bases and 10 bases, with 13 bases remaining between them. The repertoire was sequenced with immunoSEQ multiplex PCR; TCRdb's copy has only in-frame clones and lacks some. Among about 50,000 clones listed, over 80% were seen once. This clonotype originated in a man aged 35 to 55 with acute or convalescent COVID-19. The sample taken for sequencing was peripheral blood. This chain connects TRBV27 to TRBJ1-1; a weak D match, TRBD1 (6 bases). The CDR3: CASSSTGRRAFF. The CDR3 DNA reads TGTGCCAGCAGTTCAACAGGGCGGAGAGCTTTCTTT.